This is a list of T cell receptor beta chains from one sample in a study of T cells in Graves' hyperthyroidism and ophthalmopathy. TCRdb processed the multiplex PCR reads anew with MiXCR; each CDR3 protein has one entry. The data contain roughly 300,000 distinct CDR3 sequences, approximately 18% of them seen just once; the ten biggest clones take up around 50%. Input material: blood. The receptors come from a woman in her fifties or sixties with Graves' hyperthyroidism. The CDR3 runs from the conserved cysteine through the conserved F or W. Fields, in order: clone size, J gene, D gene, V gene, CDR3 protein, CDR3 DNA. D genes are given only for firm matches. Part of the rows lack a size; the others show once, few, many or a class for expanded clones.

few	TRBJ2-7	TRBD1	TRBV18	CASSTRTGGAAEQYF	TGTGCCAGCTCTACACGCACAGGGGGAGCGGCCGAGCAGTACTTC
.	TRBJ1-5	.	TRBV7-9	CASSFGGPFQPQHF	TGTGCCAGCAGCTTCGGGGGTCCGTTCCAGCCCCAGCATTTT
.	TRBJ2-5	.	TRBV20-1	CSADTPGLPLGETQYF	TGCAGTGCTGATACCCCAGGACTCCCGCTTGGCGAGACCCAGTACTTC
.	TRBJ2-1	.	TRBV11-2	CASRLSRGDYNEQFF	TGTGCCAGCAGACTATCCCGGGGAGACTACAATGAGCAGTTCTTC
.	TRBJ1-2	.	TRBV7-9	CASSPTGGGYTF	TGTGCCAGCAGCCCAACGGGAGGCGGCTACACCTTC
.	TRBJ2-1	TRBD2	TRBV7-7	CASSPSGGSYNEQFF	TGTGCTAGCAGCCCCAGCGGGGGGTCCTACAATGAGCAGTTCTTC
few	TRBJ1-5	TRBD1	TRBV20-1	CSATTGDQPQHF	TGCAGTGCTACCACAGGGGATCAGCCCCAGCATTTT
many	TRBJ2-1	.	TRBV10-2	CASSDRGNNEQFF	TGCGCCAGCAGTGACAGGGGTAACAATGAGCAGTTCTTC
.	TRBJ2-7	.	TRBV30	CAWQGLDEQYF	TGTGCCTGGCAGGGGTTGGACGAGCAGTACTTC
.	TRBJ2-5	.	TRBV7-3	CASSFSTSETQYF	TGTGCCAGCAGCTTCTCCACATCAGAGACCCAGTACTTC
.	TRBJ2-6	.	TRBV13	CASSSSPGSARAAGANVLTF	TGTGCCAGCAGCTCATCCCCGGGGAGTGCGAGAGCGGCTGGGGCCAACGTCCTGACTTTC
many	TRBJ2-7	TRBD1	TRBV28	CATVTGGLEDEQYF	TGTGCCACGGTGACAGGGGGCCTTGAAGACGAGCAGTACTTC
.	TRBJ1-2	.	TRBV6-5	CASSYSEGDYGYTF	TGTGCCAGCAGTTACTCGGAGGGGGACTATGGCTACACCTTC
.	TRBJ2-3	TRBD2	TRBV5-4	CANSWGSGNMDTQYF	TGTGCCAACAGCTGGGGGAGCGGGAACATGGATACGCAGTATTTT
.	TRBJ1-5	TRBD1	TRBV5-1	CASSWDRGPNQPQHF	TGCGCCAGCAGCTGGGACAGGGGGCCCAATCAGCCCCAGCATTTT
.	TRBJ1-1	TRBD1	TRBV9	CASSVAGQGTTEAFF	TGTGCCAGCAGCGTAGCTGGACAGGGGACCACTGAAGCTTTCTTT
many	TRBJ2-1	TRBD2	TRBV7-9	CASRPTTSGGAGEQFF	TGTGCCAGCAGGCCCACAACTAGCGGGGGGGCCGGTGAGCAGTTCTTC
.	TRBJ2-5	TRBD1	TRBV20-1	CSANAGQEPETQYF	TGCAGTGCAAACGCGGGACAGGAACCCGAGACCCAGTACTTC
few	TRBJ2-7	TRBD1	TRBV10-3	CAISVSPGQGHEQYF	TGTGCCATCAGTGTATCCCCAGGACAGGGACACGAGCAGTACTTC
many	TRBJ2-3	.	TRBV2	CASSDEAVTDTQYF	TGTGCCAGCAGTGATGAAGCGGTCACAGATACGCAGTATTTT
few	TRBJ1-6	.	TRBV11-2	CASSLAGANSPLHF	TGTGCCAGCAGCTTAGCAGGAGCGAATTCACCCCTCCACTTT
few	TRBJ2-5	.	TRBV10-1	CASSESGTETQYF	TGCGCCAGCAGTGAAAGTGGGACGGAGACCCAGTACTTC
.	TRBJ2-1	TRBD2	TRBV2	CASPGLAYRYEQFF	TGTGCCAGCCCTGGACTAGCATATAGGTATGAGCAGTTCTTC
few	TRBJ2-1	TRBD2	TRBV6-5	CASSYSASGANEQFF	TGTGCCAGCAGTTACTCGGCCAGCGGGGCCAATGAGCAGTTCTTC
many	TRBJ1-5	.	TRBV7-2	CASSLFGQGGNQPQHF	TGTGCCAGCAGCTTATTTGGGCAGGGTGGCAATCAGCCCCAGCATTTT
many	TRBJ2-1	.	TRBV6-2/TRBV6-3	CASRTLQWGGYNEQFF	TGTGCCAGCAGAACCCTACAGTGGGGCGGCTACAATGAGCAGTTCTTC
.	TRBJ2-1	TRBD2	TRBV30	CAWNYGLLAEGEQFF	TGTGCCTGGAATTATGGGTTACTAGCGGAGGGTGAGCAGTTCTTC
many	TRBJ1-1	.	TRBV18	CASSPWDKKNTEAFF	TGTGCCAGCTCACCTTGGGACAAAAAGAACACTGAAGCTTTCTTT
.	TRBJ1-5	.	TRBV6-2/TRBV6-3	CASSRARWVQPQHF	TGTGCCAGCAGTCGAGCCCGGTGGGTTCAGCCCCAGCATTTT
.	TRBJ2-2	TRBD2	TRBV20-1	CSAMLAGVSGELFF	TGCAGTGCTATGTTGGCGGGAGTCTCCGGGGAGCTGTTTTTT
.	TRBJ2-1	TRBD2	TRBV20-1	CSAGTSANEQFF	TGCAGTGCTGGGACTAGCGCCAATGAGCAGTTCTTC
few	TRBJ2-6	.	TRBV6-2/TRBV6-3	CASNPFPGANVLTF	TGTGCCAGCAACCCCTTTCCTGGGGCCAACGTCCTGACTTTC